This record covers a single TCR beta chain. Its target is not known. This sample was included in a study of shared clonotypes between healthy human individuals. On the study more broadly: Donors consisted of two women and a few men between 18 and 49. The plates for each donor numbered three CD4 naive, three CD4 memory, two CD8 naive and one CD8 memory.

Study-wide points: The sampled material consisted only of blood, and tissue repertoires are likely to differ. Against clonotypes common to all four donors, non-shared ones had lower generation probabilities.

Only CD45RO-negative cells positively selected for CCR7 counted as naive CD8 cells, so terminally differentiated effector memory CD45RA+ cells were excluded. The CDR3 length is 13 residues. Germline V gene lookup returns CDR1 PRHDT and CDR2 FYEKMQ (reference sequence). Between the trimmed V and J ends, which lost 5 bases and 3 bases, there was a span of 10 bases. The repertoire was sequenced with immunoSEQ multiplex PCR; TCRdb's copy has only in-frame clones and lacks some. The top ten clones hold around 0.1% of a sample with hundreds of thousands of clones, 96% of them seen once. The sequenced sample was naive CD8+ T cells sorted from blood. The sequence was obtained from a woman aged 25 to 39 in good health. The gene calls are TRBV13 and TRBJ1-2; D is unclear. The CDR3: CASSPPVDYGYTF. For the CDR3, the DNA is TGTGCCAGCAGCCCTCCGGTGGACTATGGCTACACCTTC.